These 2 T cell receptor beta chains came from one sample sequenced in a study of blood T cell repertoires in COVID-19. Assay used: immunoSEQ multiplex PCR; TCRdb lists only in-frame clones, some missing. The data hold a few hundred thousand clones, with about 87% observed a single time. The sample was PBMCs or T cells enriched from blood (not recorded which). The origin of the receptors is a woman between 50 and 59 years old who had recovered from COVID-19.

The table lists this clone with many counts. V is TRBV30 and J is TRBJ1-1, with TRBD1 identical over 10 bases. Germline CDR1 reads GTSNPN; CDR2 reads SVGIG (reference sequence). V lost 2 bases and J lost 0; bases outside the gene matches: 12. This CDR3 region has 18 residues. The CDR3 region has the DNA TGTGCCTGGAGTTTGTGGGACAGGGGACGCCTGGTGAACACTGAAGCTTTCTTT. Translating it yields CAWSLWDRGRLVNTEAFF.

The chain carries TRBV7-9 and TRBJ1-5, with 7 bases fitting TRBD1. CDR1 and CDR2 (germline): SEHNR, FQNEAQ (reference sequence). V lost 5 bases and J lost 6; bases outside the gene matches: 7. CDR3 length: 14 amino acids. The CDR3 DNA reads TGTGCCAGCAGCATCGACAGGGATTCTCAGCCCCAGCATTTT. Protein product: CASSIDRDSQPQHF.